These 18 T cell receptor beta chains originate from one sample sequenced in a study of response to subunit inactivated influenza vaccine. MiXCR was run by TCRdb on the RT-PCR reads, yielding one entry per CDR3 protein. The sample has approximately 730,000 distinct CDR3 sequences, about 15% seen once. Source: PBMCs from blood, taken 14 to 15 days before vaccination. These receptors were taken from a man aged 50-59 years who received an inactivated influenza vaccine.

The chain carries TRBV5-1 and TRBJ2-1; D is perhaps TRBD2 (5 bases). This CDR3 is built from 15 residues. Trimming took 0 bases from V and 8 from J, leaving 15 bases between them. CDR1 is SGHRS, CDR2 YFSETQ, per germline. The CDR3 reads CASSLGNPGKDEQFF. The DNA for the CDR3 is TGCGCCAGCAGCTTGGGGAACCCGGGAAAGGATGAGCAGTTCTTC.

At least ten counts were recorded for this clonotype. This chain connects TRBV7-2 to TRBJ2-7; a weak D match, TRBD1 (5 bases). Per germline, CDR1 SGHTA and CDR2 FQGNSA. The CDR3 has 15 residues. V was pared by 1 base and J by 2 bases, with 12 bases between. In DNA form, the CDR3 reads TGTGCCAGCAGCTTAGAGGAGACAGAGACCTACGAGCAGTACTTC. Amino acids: CASSLEETETYEQYF. Full variable domain (missing parts from reference TRBV7-2 and TRBJ2-7): GAGVSQSPSNKVTEKGKDVELRCDPISGHTALYWYRQSLGQGLEFLIYFQGNSAPDKSGLPSDRFSAERTGGSVSTLTIQRTQQEDSAVYLCASSLEETETYEQYFGPGTRLTVT.

At least ten counts were recorded for this clonotype. The chain carries TRBV29-1 and TRBJ2-5, with 7 bases identical to TRBD2. Trimming at V came to 7 bases and at J to 4 bases, leaving 9 bases not matched to a gene. The CDR3 contains 13 residues. Germline CDR1 is SQVTM and CDR2 is ANQGSEA. The CDR3 reads CSGALLAGETQYF. CDR3 coding DNA: TGCAGCGGAGCCCTATTAGCGGGAGAGACCCAGTACTTC.

This clonotype showed up just a few times. The chain joins TRBV5-4 to TRBJ1-6; 8 bases match TRBD1. Looked up from germline, CDR1 is SGHNT and CDR2 is YYREEE (reference sequence). Germline trimming cut 2 bases from V and 3 bases from J; bases unmatched to any gene: 7. The CDR3 runs to 17 residues. In DNA form, the CDR3 reads TGTGCCAGCAGCTTTGGACAGGGTGCTGTCTATAATTCACCCCTCCACTTT. It encodes CASSFGQGAVYNSPLHF.

This clonotype has a handful of counts. J is TRBJ2-3 and V is TRBV7-9, with D possibly being TRBD2 (6 bases). The germline gives CDR1 SEHNR, CDR2 FQNEAQ (reference sequence). V was shortened by 4 bases and J by 2 bases, with 10 bases between the two germline ends. The CDR3 loop spans 14 amino acids. The CDR3 reads CASSYEGLTDTQYF. CDR3 in DNA: TGTGCCAGCAGCTATGAGGGACTCACAGATACGCAGTATTTT.

This clonotype has a handful of counts. The rearrangement joins TRBV7-2 to TRBJ2-3; a weak D match, TRBD1 (6 bases). This CDR3 has 15 amino acids. Trimming stripped 5 bases from V and 1 base from J, with 13 bases between. Germline V gene data show CDR1 as SGHTA and CDR2 as FQGNSA. CDR3 sequence (DNA): TGTGCCAGCAGCCATACAGGGTCGGGCACAGATACGCAGTATTTT. It yields the protein CASSHTGSGTDTQYF.

This clonotype has a handful of counts. This sequence joins TRBV6-1 and TRBJ1-2; D perhaps matches TRBD1 (5 bases). The CDR3 sequence is 15 residues long. Trimming shortened V by 5 bases and J by 3 bases, and 16 bases separated the two germline ends. Per the germline V gene, CDR1 is MNHNS and CDR2 is SASEGT. CDR3: CASSSRVDSHYGYTF. In DNA form, the CDR3 reads TGTGCCAGCAGTAGCCGTGTCGACAGCCACTATGGCTACACCTTC.

This clonotype was detected many times. The chain recombines TRBV5-1 with TRBJ2-7, with 11 bases identical to TRBD1. After removal of 6 bases from V and 2 bases from J, the junction contained 4 bases not matched to a gene. The length of the CDR3 is 14 residues. CDR1 and CDR2 (germline): SGHRS, YFSETQ. This chain's CDR3 is CASTPGQGAYEQYF. CDR3 bases: TGCGCCAGCACTCCGGGACAGGGGGCCTACGAGCAGTACTTC.

This sequence joins TRBV7-9 and TRBJ2-7, with D possibly matching TRBD1 (6 bases). This CDR3 has 12 residues. CDR1 is SEHNR, CDR2 FQNEAQ, per germline (reference sequence). V lost 1 base to trimming and J lost 7 bases, with 8 bases between them. In DNA, the CDR3 is TGTGCCAGCAGCTTAGGACAGGCGGAGCAGTACTTC. Its protein product is CASSLGQAEQYF.

The chain joins TRBV20-1 to TRBJ1-5; 9 nucleotides agree with TRBD1. Germline values: CDR1 DFQATT, CDR2 SNEGSKA (reference sequence). The CDR3 is 15 amino acids. Unmatched junction bases numbered 8, after V lost 2 bases and J lost 6 bases. The CDR3, as DNA: TGCAGTGCTAGATCTACAGGGGGCCCTTCTCAGCCCCAGCATTTT. Translating gives CSARSTGGPSQPQHF.

The gene calls are TRBV7-2 and TRBJ2-3; 8 bases fit TRBD2. The ends lost 5 bases at V and 4 bases at J; junction bases unmatched: 5. In germline, CDR1 is SGHTA, CDR2 FQGNSA. The CDR3 consists of 14 residues. Here the CDR3 DNA reads TGTGCCAGCAGCATGACTAGCGTTGCAGATACGCAGTATTTT. It is translated as CASSMTSVADTQYF.

V and J are TRBV10-3 and TRBJ1-1; 8 bases are a match to TRBD1. The V segment lost 7 bases and the J segment 4 bases; nucleotides outside the gene matches: 5. Germline V gene data show CDR1 as ENHRY and CDR2 as SYGVKD. CDR3 length equals 13 residues. The CDR3 DNA reads TGTGCCATCAAGGGGACAGGAACCACTGAAGCTTTCTTT. Translating gives CAIKGTGTTEAFF.

The sample holds a few counts of this clonotype. V gene TRBV7-9 combines with J gene TRBJ2-7; TRBD1 matches at 10 bases. Germline V gene lookup returns CDR1 SEHNR and CDR2 FQNEAQ (reference sequence). J lost 8 bases, V lost 6 bases, and 10 bases had no gene match. The CDR3 has 14 residues. The CDR3 reads CASRPGTGDFQQYF. The CDR3 nucleotides read TGTGCCAGCAGACCCGGGACAGGGGACTTCCAGCAGTACTTC. Filled out from reference TRBV7-9 and TRBJ2-7, the complete variable domain reads DTGVSQNPRHKITKRGQNVTFRCDPISEHNRLYWYRQTLGQGPEFLTYFQNEAQLEKSRLLSDRFSAERPKGSFSTLEIQRTEQGDSAMYLCASRPGTGDFQQYFGPGTRLTVT.

This clonotype was recorded many times. The V gene is TRBV4-1, the J gene TRBJ2-7; D gene ambiguous. Trimming took off 0 bases at V and 3 bases at J, with 12 bases between the two ends. CDR1 is MGHRA, CDR2 YSYEKL, per germline. The CDR3 loop spans 15 amino acids. The CDR3 loop is CASSQDPRVNYEQYF. CDR3 in DNA: TGCGCCAGCAGCCAAGATCCTAGGGTCAACTACGAGCAGTACTTC.

The chain carries TRBV7-9 and TRBJ2-7; no definite D call. The CDR3 is made up of 15 amino acids. In germline, CDR1 is SEHNR, CDR2 FQNEAQ (reference sequence). Trimming removed 3 bases from V and 2 bases from J, with 14 bases in between. The CDR3 protein is CASSFGGPTAYEQYF. CDR3 DNA sequence: TGTGCCAGCAGCTTCGGCGGCCCAACCGCCTACGAGCAGTACTTC.

V gene TRBV25-1 combines with J gene TRBJ2-7; D is unclear. Germline CDR1 and CDR2: MGHDK and SYGVNS. V lost 4 bases, J lost 3 bases, and 7 bases lay in between. CDR3 length: 12 residues. The CDR3 nucleotides read TGTGCCAGCAGTGGGCCATACTACGAGCAGTACTTC. Protein: CASSGPYYEQYF.

The gene calls are TRBV30 and TRBJ1-2; TRBD1 is a possible D gene (5 bases). CDR3 length: 12 amino acids. Germline-derived CDR1 and CDR2 are GTSNPN and SVGIG (reference sequence). The V and J ends lost 5 bases and 3 bases respectively, with 10 bases between them. CDR3 nucleotides: TGTGCCTGGGCCGGGGGTTACTATGGCTACACCTTC. Protein: CAWAGGYYGYTF.

The chain is built from TRBV9 and TRBJ1-1; no definite D call. CDR1 and CDR2 from the germline V gene are SGDLS and YYNGEE. Trimming stripped 4 bases from V and 6 bases from J, with 16 bases between. This CDR3 is built from 14 residues. The CDR3 reads CASSPRTSIAEAFF. The CDR3 DNA is TGTGCCAGCAGCCCAAGGACCTCAATCGCTGAAGCTTTCTTT.